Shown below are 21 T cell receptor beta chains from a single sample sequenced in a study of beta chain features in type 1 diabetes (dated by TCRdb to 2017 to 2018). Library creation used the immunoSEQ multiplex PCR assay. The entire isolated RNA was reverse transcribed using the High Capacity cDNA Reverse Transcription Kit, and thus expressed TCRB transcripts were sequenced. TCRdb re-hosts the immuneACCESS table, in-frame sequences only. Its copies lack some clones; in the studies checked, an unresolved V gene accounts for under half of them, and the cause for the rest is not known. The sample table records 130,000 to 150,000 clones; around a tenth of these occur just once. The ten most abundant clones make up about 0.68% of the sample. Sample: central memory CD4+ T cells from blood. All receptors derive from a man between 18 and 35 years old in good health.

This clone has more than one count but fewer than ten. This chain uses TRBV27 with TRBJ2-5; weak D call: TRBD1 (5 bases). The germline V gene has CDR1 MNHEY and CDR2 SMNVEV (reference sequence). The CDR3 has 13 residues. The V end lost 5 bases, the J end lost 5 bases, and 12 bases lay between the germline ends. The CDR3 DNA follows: TGTGCCAGCAGTAGAAGGGGCCGGGAGACCCAGTACTTC. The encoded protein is CASSRRGRETQYF.

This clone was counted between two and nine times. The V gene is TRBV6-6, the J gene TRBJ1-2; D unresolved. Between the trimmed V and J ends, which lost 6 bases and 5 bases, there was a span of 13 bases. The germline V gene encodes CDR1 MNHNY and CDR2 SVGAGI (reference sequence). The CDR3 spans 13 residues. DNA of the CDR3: TGTGCCAGCAGCGACACCTTAAAATATGGCTACACCTTC. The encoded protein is CASSDTLKYGYTF.

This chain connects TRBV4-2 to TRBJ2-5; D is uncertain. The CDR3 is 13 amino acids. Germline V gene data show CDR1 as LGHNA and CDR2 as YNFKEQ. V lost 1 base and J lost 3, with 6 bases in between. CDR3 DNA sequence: TGTGCCAGCAGCCAAGCCGCGGAAGAGACCCAGTACTTC. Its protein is CASSQAAEETQYF.

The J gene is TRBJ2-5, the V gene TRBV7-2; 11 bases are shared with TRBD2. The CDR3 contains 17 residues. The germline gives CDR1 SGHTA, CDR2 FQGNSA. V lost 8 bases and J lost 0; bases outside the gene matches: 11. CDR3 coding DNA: TGTGCCAGCCCCTCGACTAGCGGGATCCCGTACCAAGAGACCCAGTACTTC. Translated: CASPSTSGIPYQETQYF.

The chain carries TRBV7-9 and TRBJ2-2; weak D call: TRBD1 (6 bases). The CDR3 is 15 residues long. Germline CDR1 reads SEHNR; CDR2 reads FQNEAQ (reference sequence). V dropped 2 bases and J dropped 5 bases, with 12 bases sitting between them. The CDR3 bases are TGTGCCAGCAGCTTACCTACAGGGAGTACCGGGGAGCTGTTTTTT. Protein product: CASSLPTGSTGELFF. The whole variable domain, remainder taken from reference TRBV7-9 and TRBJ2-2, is DTGVSQNPRHKITKRGQNVTFRCDPISEHNRLYWYRQTLGQGPEFLTYFQNEAQLEKSRLLSDRFSAERPKGSFSTLEIQRTEQGDSAMYLCASSLPTGSTGELFFGEGSRLTVL.

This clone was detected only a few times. The CDR3 coding sequence is TGTGCCAGCAGCTTATTGGCAGGGGGTGTCTATGGCTACACCTTC. It is translated as CASSLLAGGVYGYTF. The chain employs TRBV11-2 and TRBJ1-2; 7 nucleotides match TRBD1. V gave up 2 bases and J gave up 4 bases; unmatched junction bases: 7. This CDR3 comprises 15 residues. CDR1 is SGHAT and CDR2 is FQNNGV in the germline V gene.

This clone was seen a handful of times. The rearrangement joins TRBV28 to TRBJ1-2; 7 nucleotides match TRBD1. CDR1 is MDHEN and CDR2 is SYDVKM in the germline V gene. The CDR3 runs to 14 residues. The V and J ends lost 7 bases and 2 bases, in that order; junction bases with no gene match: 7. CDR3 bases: TGTGCCAGCAAAAGACAGGGATCAAACTATGGCTACACCTTC. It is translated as CASKRQGSNYGYTF.

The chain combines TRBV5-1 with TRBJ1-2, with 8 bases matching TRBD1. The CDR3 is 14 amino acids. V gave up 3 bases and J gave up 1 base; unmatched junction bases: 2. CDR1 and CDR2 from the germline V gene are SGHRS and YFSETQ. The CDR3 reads CASSSTGDNYGYTF. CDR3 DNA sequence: TGCGCCAGCAGCTCGACAGGGGATAACTATGGCTACACCTTC.

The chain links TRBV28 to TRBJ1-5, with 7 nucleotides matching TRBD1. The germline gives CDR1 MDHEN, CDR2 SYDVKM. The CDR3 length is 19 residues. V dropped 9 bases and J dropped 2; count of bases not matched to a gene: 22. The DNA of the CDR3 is TGTGCCAGTCCACCTTCGCCAGGGGGAAGGATGGGGGGCAATCAGCCCCAGCATTTT. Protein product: CASPPSPGGRMGGNQPQHF.

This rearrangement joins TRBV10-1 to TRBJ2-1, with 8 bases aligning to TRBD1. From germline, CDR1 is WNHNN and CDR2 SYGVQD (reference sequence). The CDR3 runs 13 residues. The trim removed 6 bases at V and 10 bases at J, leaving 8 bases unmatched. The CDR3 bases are TGCGCCAGCAGCAGGACAGGGATCGAAGAGCAGTTCTTC. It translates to CASSRTGIEEQFF.

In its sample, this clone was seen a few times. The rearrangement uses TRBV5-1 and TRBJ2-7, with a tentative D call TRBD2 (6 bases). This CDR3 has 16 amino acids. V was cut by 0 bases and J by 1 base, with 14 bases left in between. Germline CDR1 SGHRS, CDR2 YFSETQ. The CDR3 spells CASSLADQGLSYEQYF. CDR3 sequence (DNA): TGCGCCAGCAGCTTGGCAGACCAGGGACTGTCCTACGAGCAGTACTTC.

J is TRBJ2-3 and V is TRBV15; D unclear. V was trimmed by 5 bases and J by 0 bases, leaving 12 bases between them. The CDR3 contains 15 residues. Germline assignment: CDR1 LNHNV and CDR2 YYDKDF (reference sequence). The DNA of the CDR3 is TGTGCCACCAGCCCCCTGGTAGCTAGCACAGATACGCAGTATTTT. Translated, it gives CATSPLVASTDTQYF.

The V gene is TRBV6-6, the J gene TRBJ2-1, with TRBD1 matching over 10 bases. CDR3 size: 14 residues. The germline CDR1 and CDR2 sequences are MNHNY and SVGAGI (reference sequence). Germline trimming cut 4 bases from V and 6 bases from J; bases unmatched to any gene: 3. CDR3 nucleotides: TGTGCCAGCAGTTTAGGGACAGGGGTCAATGAGCAGTTCTTC. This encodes CASSLGTGVNEQFF.

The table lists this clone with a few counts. CDR3 sequence reads: CASSPGQGSSTLHF. The DNA for the CDR3 is TGTGCCAGCAGCCCGGGACAGGGCTCGTCCACCCTCCACTTT. The V and J genes are TRBV11-2 and TRBJ1-6; 9 nucleotides align to TRBD1. The CDR3 is 14 amino acids. CDR1 and CDR2 (germline): SGHAT, FQNNGV. The V gene end was trimmed by 5 bases and the J gene end by 14 bases; junction bases not matched to a gene: 10.

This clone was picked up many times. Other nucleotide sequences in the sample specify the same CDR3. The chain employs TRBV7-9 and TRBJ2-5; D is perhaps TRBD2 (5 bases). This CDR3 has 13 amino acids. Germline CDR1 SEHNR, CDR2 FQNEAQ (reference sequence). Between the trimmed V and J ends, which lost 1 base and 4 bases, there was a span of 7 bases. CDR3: CASSLGSGETQYF. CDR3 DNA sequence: TGTGCCAGCAGCTTAGGAAGCGGAGAGACCCAGTACTTC.

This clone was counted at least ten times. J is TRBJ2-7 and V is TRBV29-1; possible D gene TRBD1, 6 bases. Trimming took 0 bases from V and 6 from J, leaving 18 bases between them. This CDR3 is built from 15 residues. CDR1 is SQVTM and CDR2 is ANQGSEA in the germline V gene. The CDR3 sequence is CSVEDWGPGESEQYF. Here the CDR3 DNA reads TGCAGCGTTGAAGATTGGGGCCCAGGGGAGAGCGAGCAGTACTTC.

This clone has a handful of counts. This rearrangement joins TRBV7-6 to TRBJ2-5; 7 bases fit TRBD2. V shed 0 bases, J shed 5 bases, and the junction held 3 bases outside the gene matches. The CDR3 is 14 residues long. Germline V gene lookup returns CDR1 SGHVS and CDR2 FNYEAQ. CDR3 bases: TGTGCCAGCAGCTTAGCGCACGGGGGGGAGACCCAGTACTTC. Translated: CASSLAHGGETQYF.

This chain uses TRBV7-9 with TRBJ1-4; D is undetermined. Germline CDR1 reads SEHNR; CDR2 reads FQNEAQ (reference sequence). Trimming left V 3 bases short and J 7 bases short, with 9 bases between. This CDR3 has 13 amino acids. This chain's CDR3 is CASSLREGEKLFF. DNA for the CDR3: TGTGCCAGCAGCTTGCGGGAGGGTGAAAAACTGTTTTTT.

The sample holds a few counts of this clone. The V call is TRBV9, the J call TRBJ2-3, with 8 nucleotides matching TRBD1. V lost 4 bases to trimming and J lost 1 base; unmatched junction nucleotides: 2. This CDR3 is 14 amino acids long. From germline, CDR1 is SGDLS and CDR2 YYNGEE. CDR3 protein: CASSPDRGTDTQYF. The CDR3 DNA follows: TGTGCCAGCAGCCCGGACAGGGGCACAGATACGCAGTATTTT.

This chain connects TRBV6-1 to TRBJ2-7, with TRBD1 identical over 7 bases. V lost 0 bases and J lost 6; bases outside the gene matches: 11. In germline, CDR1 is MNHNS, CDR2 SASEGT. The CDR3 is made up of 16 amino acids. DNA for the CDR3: TGTGCCAGCAGTGAAGCGGGGGACAGAAGACGAGGCGAGCAGTACTTC. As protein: CASSEAGDRRRGEQYF.

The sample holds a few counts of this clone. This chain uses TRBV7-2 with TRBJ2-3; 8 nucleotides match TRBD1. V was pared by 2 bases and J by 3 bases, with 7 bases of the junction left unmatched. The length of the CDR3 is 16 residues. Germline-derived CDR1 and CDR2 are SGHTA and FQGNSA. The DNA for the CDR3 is TGTGCCAGCAGCTTATGGTTGACAGGGGCAACAGATACGCAGTATTTT. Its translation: CASSLWLTGATDTQYF.